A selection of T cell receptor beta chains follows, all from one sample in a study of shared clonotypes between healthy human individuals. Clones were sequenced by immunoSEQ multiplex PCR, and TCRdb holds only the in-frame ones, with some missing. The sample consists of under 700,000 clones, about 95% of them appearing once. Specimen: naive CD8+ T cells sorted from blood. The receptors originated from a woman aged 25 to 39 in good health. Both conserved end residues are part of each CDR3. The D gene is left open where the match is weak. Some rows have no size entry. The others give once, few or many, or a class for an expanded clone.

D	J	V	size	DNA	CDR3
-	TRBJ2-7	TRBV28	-	TGTGCCAGCAGTTTCGCCGACTACAAGTACGAGCAGTACTTC	CASSFADYKYEQYF
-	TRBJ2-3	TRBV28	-	TGTGCCAGCAGTCCCCTCGGACCCGCAGATACGCAGTATTTT	CASSPLGPADTQYF
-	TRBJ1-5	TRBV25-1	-	TGTGCCAGCAGTGAACTTATGGGGAATCAGCCCCAGCATTTT	CASSELMGNQPQHF
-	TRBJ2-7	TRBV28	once	TGTGCCAGCACCTTTACCGGGGGATTCTACGAGCAGTACTTC	CASTFTGGFYEQYF
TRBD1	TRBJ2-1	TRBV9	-	TGTGCCAGCAGCGCCGACAGGGTGTCCTACAATGAGCAGTTCTTC	CASSADRVSYNEQFF
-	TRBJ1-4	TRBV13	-	TGTGCCAGCAGGGGGGGGCTGACAGAAAAACTGTTTTTT	CASRGGLTEKLFF
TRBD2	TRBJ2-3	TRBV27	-	TGTGCCAGCAGTACCGGGACTAGCGGGAGAGCTACGAGCACAGATACGCAGTATTTT	CASSTGTSGRATSTDTQYF
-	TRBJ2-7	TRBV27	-	TGTGCCAGCAGTTTTTCGCCAACCTACGAGCAGTACTTC	CASSFSPTYEQYF
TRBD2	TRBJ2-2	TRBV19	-	TGTGCCAGTAGTAGCACCCGACTAGCGGGAAACACCGGGGAGCTGTTTTTT	CASSSTRLAGNTGELFF
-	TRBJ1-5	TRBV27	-	TGTGCCAGCAGTCCCGGGCCGGGGTCCCACGATCAGCCCCAGCATTTT	CASSPGPGSHDQPQHF
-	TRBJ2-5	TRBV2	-	TGTGCCAGCAGTCAGGAGACCCAGTACTTC	CASSQETQYF
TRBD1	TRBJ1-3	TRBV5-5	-	TGTGCCAGCAGCTCCGACAGGGTAGCTGGAAACACCATATATTTT	CASSSDRVAGNTIYF
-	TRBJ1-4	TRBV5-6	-	TGTGCCAGCAGCTTGGGGGGGAGCCTTAATGAAAAACTGTTTTTT	CASSLGGSLNEKLFF
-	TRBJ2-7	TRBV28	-	TGTGCCAGCACCCCAGGCAAGCCTAGCGACAGCTCCTACGAGCAGTACTTC	CASTPGKPSDSSYEQYF
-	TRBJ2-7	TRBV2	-	TGTGCCAGCGAGGGCAGGGTCTCCTACGAGCAGTACTTC	CASEGRVSYEQYF
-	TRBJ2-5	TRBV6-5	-	TGTGCCAGCAGTTACTTTGGTAACCAAGAGACCCAGTACTTC	CASSYFGNQETQYF
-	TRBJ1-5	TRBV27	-	TGTGCCAGCAGTCTCGGACAATTCAATCAGCCCCAGCATTTT	CASSLGQFNQPQHF
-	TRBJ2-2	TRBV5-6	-	TGTGCCAGCAGCGAGGCGGGTCTTGGGGAGCTGTTTTTT	CASSEAGLGELFF
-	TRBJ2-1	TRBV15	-	TGTGCCACCAGCAGAGACAGGGTTTCCGGTGAGCAGTTCTTC	CATSRDRVSGEQFF
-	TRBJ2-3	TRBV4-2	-	TGTGCCAGCAGCCATTCTACAGCGGGGAGGGGGTCAGATACGCAGTATTTT	CASSHSTAGRGSDTQYF
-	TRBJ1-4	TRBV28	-	TGTGCCAGCAGTTTATTCCTCGGCAGGACTAATGAAAAACTGTTTTTT	CASSLFLGRTNEKLFF
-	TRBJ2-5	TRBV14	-	TGTGCCAGCAGCCAAAACCCGCGGCTGGAGCAGTACTTC	CASSQNPRLEQYF
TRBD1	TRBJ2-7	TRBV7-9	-	TGTGCCAGCAGCCACAGGGGGGACTACGAGCAGTACTTC	CASSHRGDYEQYF
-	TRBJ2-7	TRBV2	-	TGTGCCAGCAGTGCAGGGACTGGCTACGAGCAGTACTTC	CASSAGTGYEQYF
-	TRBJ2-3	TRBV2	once	TGTGCCAGCAGTGGTGGCCCGGATGACACAGATACGCAGTATTTT	CASSGGPDDTDTQYF
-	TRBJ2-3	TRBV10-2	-	TGCGCCAGCAGTGTGGCAGATACGCAGTATTTT	CASSVADTQYF
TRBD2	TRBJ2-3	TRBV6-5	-	TGTGCCAGCAGTTCCGGACTAGCGGCGGATACGCAGTATTTT	CASSSGLAADTQYF
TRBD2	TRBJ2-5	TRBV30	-	TGTGCCTCGTGGGGGGGTGAGACCCAGTACTTC	CASWGGETQYF
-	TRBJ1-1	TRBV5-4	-	TGTGCCAGCCAATCAGGGCAGGGTACTGAAGCTTTCTTT	CASQSGQGTEAFF